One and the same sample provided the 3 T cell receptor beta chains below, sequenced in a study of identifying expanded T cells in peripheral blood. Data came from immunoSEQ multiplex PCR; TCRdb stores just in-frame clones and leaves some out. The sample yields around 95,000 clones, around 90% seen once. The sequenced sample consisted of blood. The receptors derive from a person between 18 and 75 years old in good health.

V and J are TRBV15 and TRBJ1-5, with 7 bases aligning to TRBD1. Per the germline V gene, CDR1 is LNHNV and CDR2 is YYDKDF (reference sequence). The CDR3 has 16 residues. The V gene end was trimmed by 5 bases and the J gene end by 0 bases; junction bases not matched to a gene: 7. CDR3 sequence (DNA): TGTGCCACCAGCTTGGCAGGGGGTCTTAGCAATCAGCCCCAGCATTTT. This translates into CATSLAGGLSNQPQHF.

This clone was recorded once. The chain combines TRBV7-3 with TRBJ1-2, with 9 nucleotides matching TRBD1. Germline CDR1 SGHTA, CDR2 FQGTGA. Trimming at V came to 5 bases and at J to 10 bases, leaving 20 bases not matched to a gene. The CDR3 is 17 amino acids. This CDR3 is CASSPRDRARYPMDYTF. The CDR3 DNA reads TGTGCCAGCAGCCCCCGGGACAGGGCCCGATACCCGATGGACTACACCTTC.

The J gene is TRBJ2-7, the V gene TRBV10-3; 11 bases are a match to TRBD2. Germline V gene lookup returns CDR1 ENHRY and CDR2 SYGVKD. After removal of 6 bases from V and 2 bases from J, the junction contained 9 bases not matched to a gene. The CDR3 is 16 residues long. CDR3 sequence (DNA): TGTGCCATCAGGTTAGCGGGAGGGTCCGTCCCCTACGAGCAGTACTTC. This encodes CAIRLAGGSVPYEQYF.